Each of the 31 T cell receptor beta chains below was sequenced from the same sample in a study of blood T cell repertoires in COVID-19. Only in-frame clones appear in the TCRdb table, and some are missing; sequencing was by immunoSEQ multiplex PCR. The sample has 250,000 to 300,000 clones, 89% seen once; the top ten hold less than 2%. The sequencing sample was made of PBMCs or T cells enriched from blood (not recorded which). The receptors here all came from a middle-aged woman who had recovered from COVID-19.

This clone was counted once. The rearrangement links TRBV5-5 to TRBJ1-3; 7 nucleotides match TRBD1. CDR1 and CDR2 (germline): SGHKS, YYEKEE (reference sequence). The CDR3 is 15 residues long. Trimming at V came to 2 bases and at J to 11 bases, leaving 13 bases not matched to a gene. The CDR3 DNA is TGTGCCAGCAGCTTTTTATGGGACAGTAGATCGGCCATATATTTT. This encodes CASSFLWDSRSAIYF.

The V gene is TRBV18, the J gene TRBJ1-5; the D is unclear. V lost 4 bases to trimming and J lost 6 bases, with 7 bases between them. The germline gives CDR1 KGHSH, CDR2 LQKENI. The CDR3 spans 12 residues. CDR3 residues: CASSQSGQPQHF. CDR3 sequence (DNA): TGTGCCAGCTCACAATCGGGTCAGCCCCAGCATTTT.

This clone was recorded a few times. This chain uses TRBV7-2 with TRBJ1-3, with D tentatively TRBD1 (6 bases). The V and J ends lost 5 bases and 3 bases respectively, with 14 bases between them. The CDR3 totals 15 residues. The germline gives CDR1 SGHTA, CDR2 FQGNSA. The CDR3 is CASSLRGGSGNTIYF. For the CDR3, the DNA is TGTGCCAGCAGCCTAAGGGGGGGCAGTGGAAACACCATATATTTT.

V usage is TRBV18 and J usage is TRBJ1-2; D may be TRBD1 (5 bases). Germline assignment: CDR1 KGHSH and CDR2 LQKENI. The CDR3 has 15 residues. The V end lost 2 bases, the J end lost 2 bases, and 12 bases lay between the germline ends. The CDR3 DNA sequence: TGTGCCAGCTCACCAGATTGGGGGGGAAACTATGGCTACACCTTC. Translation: CASSPDWGGNYGYTF.

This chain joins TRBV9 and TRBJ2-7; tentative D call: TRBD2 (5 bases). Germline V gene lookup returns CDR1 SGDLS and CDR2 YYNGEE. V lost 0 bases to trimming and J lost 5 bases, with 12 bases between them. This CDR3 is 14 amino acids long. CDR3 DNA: TGTGCCAGCAGCGTAGGAACTAGTTCTCACGAGCAGTACTTC. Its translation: CASSVGTSSHEQYF. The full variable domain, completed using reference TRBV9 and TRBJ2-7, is DSGVTQTPKHLITATGQRVTLRCSPRSGDLSVYWYQQSLDQGLQFLIQYYNGEERAKGNILERFSAQQFPDLHSELNLSSLELGDSALYFCASSVGTSSHEQYFGPGTRLTVT.

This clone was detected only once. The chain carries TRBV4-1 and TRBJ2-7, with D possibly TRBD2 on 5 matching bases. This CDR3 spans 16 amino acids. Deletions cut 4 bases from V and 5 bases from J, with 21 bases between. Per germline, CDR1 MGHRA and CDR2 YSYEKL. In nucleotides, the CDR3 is TGCGCCAGCAGCCCTGAGGTCCGGATCCGAGGGAACGAGCAGTACTTC. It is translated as CASSPEVRIRGNEQYF.

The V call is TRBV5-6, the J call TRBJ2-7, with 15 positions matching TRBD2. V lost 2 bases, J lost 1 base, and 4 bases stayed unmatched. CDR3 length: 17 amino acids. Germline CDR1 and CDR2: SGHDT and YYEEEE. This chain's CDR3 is CASSLPGLAGGSYEQYF. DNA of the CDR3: TGTGCCAGCAGCTTACCGGGACTAGCGGGAGGTTCCTACGAGCAGTACTTC.

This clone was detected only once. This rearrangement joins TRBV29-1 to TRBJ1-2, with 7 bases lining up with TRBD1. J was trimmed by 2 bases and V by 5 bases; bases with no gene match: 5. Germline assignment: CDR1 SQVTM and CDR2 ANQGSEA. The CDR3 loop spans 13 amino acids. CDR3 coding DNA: TGCAGCGTTCTCGAGACAGGGAACTATGGCTACACCTTC. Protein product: CSVLETGNYGYTF. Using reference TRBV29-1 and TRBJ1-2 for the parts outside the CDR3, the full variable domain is SAVISQKPSRDICQRGTSLTIQCQVDSQVTMMFWYRQQPGQSLTLIATANQGSEATYESGFVIDKFPISRPNLTFSTLTVSNMSPEDSSIYLCSVLETGNYGYTFGSGTRLTVV.

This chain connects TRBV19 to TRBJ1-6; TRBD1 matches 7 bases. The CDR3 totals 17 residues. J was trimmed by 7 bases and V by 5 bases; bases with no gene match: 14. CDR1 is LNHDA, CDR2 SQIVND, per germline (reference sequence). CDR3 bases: TGTGCCAGTAGTGCCGACAGGGCGCCCGGAGGGAATTCACCCCTCCACTTT. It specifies CASSADRAPGGNSPLHF.

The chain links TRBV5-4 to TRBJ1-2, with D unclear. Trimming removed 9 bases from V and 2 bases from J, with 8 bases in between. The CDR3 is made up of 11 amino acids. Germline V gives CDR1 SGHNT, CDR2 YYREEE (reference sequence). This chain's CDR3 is CAISGNYGYTF. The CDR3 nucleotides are TGTGCCATAAGCGGAAACTATGGCTACACCTTC.

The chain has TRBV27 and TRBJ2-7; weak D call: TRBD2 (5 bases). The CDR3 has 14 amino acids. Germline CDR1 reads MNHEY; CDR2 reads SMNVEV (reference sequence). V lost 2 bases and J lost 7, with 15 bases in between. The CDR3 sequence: CASSLGRAVGEQYF. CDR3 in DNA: TGTGCCAGCAGTTTAGGCAGAGCGGTTGGAGAGCAGTACTTC.

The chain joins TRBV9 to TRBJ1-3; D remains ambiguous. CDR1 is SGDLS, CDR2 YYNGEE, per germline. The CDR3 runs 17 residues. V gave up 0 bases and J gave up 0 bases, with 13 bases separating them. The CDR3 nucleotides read TGTGCCAGCAGCGTAGAGGATGGGCCCTTCTCTGGAAACACCATATATTTT. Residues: CASSVEDGPFSGNTIYF.

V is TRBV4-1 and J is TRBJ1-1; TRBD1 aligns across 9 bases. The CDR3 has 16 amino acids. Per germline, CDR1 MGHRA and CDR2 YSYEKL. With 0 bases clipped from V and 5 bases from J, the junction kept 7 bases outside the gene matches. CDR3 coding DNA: TGCGCCAGCAGCCAAGAAGGGACAGGGTTGGGGACTGAAGCTTTCTTT. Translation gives CASSQEGTGLGTEAFF.

As DNA, the CDR3 is TGTGCCAGCAGCGATAGGACAGGGGATCAGCCCCAGCATTTT. This translates into CASSDRTGDQPQHF. The V gene is TRBV7-2, the J gene TRBJ1-5, with 9 positions matching TRBD1. The CDR3 is 14 amino acids. J was trimmed by 5 bases and V by 5 bases; bases with no gene match: 4. In germline, CDR1 is SGHTA, CDR2 FQGNSA. Filled out from reference TRBV7-2 and TRBJ1-5, the complete variable domain reads GAGVSQSPSNKVTEKGKDVELRCDPISGHTALYWYRQSLGQGLEFLIYFQGNSAPDKSGLPSDRFSAERTGGSVSTLTIQRTQQEDSAVYLCASSDRTGDQPQHFGDGTRLSIL.

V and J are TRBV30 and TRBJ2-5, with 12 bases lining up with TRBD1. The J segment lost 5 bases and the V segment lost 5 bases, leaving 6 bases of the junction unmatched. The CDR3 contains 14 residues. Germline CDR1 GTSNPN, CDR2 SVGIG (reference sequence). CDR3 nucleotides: TGTGCCTGGGGGACAGGGGGCTTGTCGGAGACCCAGTACTTC. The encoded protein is CAWGTGGLSETQYF.

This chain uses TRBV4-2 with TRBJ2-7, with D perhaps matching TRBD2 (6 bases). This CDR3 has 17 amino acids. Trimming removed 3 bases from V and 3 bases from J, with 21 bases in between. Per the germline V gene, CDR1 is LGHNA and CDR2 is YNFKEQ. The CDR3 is CASSQDFSGRLYYEQYF. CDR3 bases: TGTGCCAGCAGCCAGGACTTCAGTGGGAGGCTGTACTACGAGCAGTACTTC.

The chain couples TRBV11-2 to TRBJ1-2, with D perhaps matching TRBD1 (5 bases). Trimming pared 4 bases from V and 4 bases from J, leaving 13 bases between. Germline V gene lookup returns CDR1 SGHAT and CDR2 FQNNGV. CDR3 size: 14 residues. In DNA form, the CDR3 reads TGTGCCAGCAGCTCGCCGACAGCCCGCTATGGCTACACCTTC. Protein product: CASSSPTARYGYTF.

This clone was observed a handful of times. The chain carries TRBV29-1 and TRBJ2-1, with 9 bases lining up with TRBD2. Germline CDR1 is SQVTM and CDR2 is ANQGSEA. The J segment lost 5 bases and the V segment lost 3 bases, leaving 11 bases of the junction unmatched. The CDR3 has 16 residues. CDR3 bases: TGCAGCGTTGATGGGGTCGGACTAGCGCAAAACAATGAGCAGTTCTTC. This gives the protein CSVDGVGLAQNNEQFF.

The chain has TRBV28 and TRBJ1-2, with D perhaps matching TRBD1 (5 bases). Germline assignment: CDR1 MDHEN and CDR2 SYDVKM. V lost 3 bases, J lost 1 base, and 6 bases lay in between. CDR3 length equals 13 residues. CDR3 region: CASSFRVNYGYTF. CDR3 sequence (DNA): TGTGCCAGCAGTTTCAGGGTTAACTATGGCTACACCTTC.

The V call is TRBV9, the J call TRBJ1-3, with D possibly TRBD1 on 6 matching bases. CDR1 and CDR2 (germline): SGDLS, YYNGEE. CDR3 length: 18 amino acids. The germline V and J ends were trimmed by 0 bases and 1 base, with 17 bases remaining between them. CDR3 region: CASSVALGGGSSGNTIYF. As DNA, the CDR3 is TGTGCCAGCAGCGTAGCGTTGGGGGGGGGCTCGTCTGGAAACACCATATATTTT.

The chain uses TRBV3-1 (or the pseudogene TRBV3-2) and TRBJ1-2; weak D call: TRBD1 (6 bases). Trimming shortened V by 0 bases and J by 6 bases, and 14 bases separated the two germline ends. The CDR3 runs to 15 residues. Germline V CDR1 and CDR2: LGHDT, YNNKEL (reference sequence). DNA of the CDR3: TGTGCCAGCAGCCAAGACTCGGGACAACGCAATGGCTACACCTTC. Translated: CASSQDSGQRNGYTF.

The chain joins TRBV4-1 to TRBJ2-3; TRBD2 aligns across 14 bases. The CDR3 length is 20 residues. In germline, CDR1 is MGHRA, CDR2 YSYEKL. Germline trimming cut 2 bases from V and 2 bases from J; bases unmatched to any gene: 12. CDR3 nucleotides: TGCGCCAGCAGCCAACCGGGACTAGCGGGAGTACATACCGCCACAGATACGCAGTATTTT. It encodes CASSQPGLAGVHTATDTQYF.

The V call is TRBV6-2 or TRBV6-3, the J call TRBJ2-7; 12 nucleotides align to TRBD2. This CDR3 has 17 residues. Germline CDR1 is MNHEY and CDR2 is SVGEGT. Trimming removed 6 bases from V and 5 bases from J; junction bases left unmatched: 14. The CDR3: CASSPHRGLAGLDEQYF. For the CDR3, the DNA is TGTGCCAGCAGCCCTCACCGTGGACTAGCGGGACTGGACGAGCAGTACTTC.

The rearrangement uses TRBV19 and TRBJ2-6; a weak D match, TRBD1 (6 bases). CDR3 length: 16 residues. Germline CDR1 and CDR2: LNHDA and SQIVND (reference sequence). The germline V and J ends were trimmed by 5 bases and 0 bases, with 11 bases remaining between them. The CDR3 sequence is CASSVDSASGANVLTF. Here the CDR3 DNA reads TGTGCCAGTAGTGTGGACAGTGCCTCTGGGGCCAACGTCCTGACTTTC.

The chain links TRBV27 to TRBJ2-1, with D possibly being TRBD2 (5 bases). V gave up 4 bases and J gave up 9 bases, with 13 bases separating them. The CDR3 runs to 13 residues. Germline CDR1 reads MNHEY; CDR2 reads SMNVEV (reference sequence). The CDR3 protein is CASSSGLIGEQFF. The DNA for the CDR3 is TGTGCCAGCAGTTCGGGGTTAATCGGTGAGCAGTTCTTC.

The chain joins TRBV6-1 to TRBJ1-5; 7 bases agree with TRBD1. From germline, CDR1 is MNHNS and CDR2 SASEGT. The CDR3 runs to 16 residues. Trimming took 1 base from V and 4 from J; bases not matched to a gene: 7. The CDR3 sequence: CASSEEWQGGNQPQHF. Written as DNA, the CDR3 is TGTGCCAGCAGTGAAGAGTGGCAGGGGGGTAATCAGCCCCAGCATTTT.

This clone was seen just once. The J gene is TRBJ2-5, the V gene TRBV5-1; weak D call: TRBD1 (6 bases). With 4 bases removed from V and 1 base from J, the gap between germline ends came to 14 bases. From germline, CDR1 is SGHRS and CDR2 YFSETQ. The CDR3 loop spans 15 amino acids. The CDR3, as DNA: TGCGCCAGCAGCATGGGGGCAGTTCTCCAAGAGACCCAGTACTTC. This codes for CASSMGAVLQETQYF.

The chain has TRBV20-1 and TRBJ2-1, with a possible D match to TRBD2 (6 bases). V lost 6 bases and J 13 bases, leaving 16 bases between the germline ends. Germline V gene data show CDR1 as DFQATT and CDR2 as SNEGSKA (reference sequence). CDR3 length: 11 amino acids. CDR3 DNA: TGCAGTGCACCCCAACGGGAGATCCAGTTCTTC. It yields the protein CSAPQREIQFF.

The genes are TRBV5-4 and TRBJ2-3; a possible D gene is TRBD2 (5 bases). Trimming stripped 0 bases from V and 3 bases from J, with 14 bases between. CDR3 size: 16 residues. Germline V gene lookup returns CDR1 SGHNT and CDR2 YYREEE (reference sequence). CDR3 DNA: TGTGCCAGCAGCTTGGGGAGGAAGTTAGGGACAGATACGCAGTATTTT. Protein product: CASSLGRKLGTDTQYF.

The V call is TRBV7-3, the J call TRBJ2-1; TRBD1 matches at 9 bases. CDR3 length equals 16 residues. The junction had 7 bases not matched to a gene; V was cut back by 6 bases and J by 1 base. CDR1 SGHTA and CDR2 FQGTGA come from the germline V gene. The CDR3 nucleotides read TGTGCCAGCAGTTCCGGACAGGGGAGGTCCTACAATGAGCAGTTCTTC. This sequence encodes CASSSGQGRSYNEQFF.

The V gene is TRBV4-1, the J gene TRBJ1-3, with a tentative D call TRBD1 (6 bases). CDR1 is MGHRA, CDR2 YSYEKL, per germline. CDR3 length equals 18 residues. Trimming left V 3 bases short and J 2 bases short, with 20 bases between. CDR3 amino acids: CASSQEPIRGRAGNTIYF. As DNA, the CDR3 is TGCGCCAGCAGCCAGGAACCCATCAGGGGAAGAGCTGGAAACACCATATATTTT.